The 7 T cell receptor beta chains presented below share a single source sample, sequenced in a study of cytomegalovirus exposure and HLA in healthy donors. Both 60 Vbeta primers and 13 Jbeta primers went into the PCR. TCRdb's copy holds only in-frame clones and misses some; the assay was immunoSEQ multiplex PCR. The sample lists 250,000 to 350,000 clones; just over 85% were seen once. The sample consisted of PBMCs. The source is a man aged 35-49 years in good health and CMV-seropositive.

This clone showed up just a few times. The chain links TRBV5-1 to TRBJ2-7; D is perhaps TRBD1 (6 bases). Trimming took off 2 bases at V and 1 base at J, with 13 bases between the two ends. There are 15 residues in the CDR3. The germline V gene has CDR1 SGHRS and CDR2 YFSETQ. The CDR3 region has the DNA TGCGCCAGCAGCTTCCCTGGAGACAGGTCCTACGAGCAGTACTTC. It codes for CASSFPGDRSYEQYF.

V usage is TRBV7-3 and J usage is TRBJ2-3, with D possibly matching TRBD2 (6 bases). Trimming cost V 5 bases and J 4 bases, with 10 bases left between them. Germline V lookup: CDR1 SGHTA, CDR2 FQGTGA. CDR3 length: 13 amino acids. CDR3 residues: CASSLGTSDTQYF. CDR3 sequence (DNA): TGTGCCAGCAGCCTCGGGACTTCAGATACGCAGTATTTT.

The rearrangement joins TRBV27 to TRBJ2-5; 10 bases fit TRBD2. The DNA end lines up better with TRBJ2-7; the J call may be wrong. There are 15 residues in the CDR3. CDR1 MNHEY and CDR2 SMNVEV come from the germline V gene (reference sequence). The DNA of the CDR3 is TGTGCCAGCAGTTCCCTAGCGGGAGATGGGTCCGAGCAGTACTTC. Amino acids: CASSSLAGDGSEQYF.

V is TRBV18 and J is TRBJ2-7; D is possibly TRBD2 (6 bases). CDR1 and CDR2 from the germline V gene are KGHSH and LQKENI. With 2 bases removed from V and 7 bases from J, the gap between germline ends came to 12 bases. This CDR3 has 13 residues. The CDR3 bases are TGTGCCAGCTCACCAAGGGCGGGGTGGGAGCAGTACTTC. Translated: CASSPRAGWEQYF.

Regarding this clone: A read error may produce the germline difference seen at one junction end. This rearrangement joins TRBV14 to TRBJ2-7; 10 bases map to TRBD2. CDR1 is SGHDN and CDR2 is FVKESK in the germline V gene. The CDR3 sequence is 14 residues long. CDR3 bases: TGTGCCAGCAGCCAAGTGACAATAGCGGGAGGTTTAAGCTTC. Its protein is CASSQVTIAGGLSF.

This chain joins TRBV28 and TRBJ2-7; 8 nucleotides align to TRBD1. V lost 5 bases and J lost 7; bases outside the gene matches: 13. Per the germline V gene, CDR1 is MDHEN and CDR2 is SYDVKM. This CDR3 spans 15 amino acids. CDR3 amino acids: CASSKPGQVVGEQYF. The CDR3 nucleotides are TGTGCCAGCAGTAAGCCGGGACAGGTAGTGGGGGAGCAGTACTTC.

V gene TRBV7-2 combines with J gene TRBJ2-1; D uncertain. There are 17 residues in the CDR3. The V gene's germline CDR1 is SGHTA and CDR2 FQGNSA. V was cut by 1 base and J by 2 bases, with 15 bases left in between. The CDR3 sequence is CASSLVPPAIPYNEQFF. For the CDR3, the DNA is TGTGCCAGCAGCTTAGTTCCGCCAGCGATACCCTACAATGAGCAGTTCTTC.